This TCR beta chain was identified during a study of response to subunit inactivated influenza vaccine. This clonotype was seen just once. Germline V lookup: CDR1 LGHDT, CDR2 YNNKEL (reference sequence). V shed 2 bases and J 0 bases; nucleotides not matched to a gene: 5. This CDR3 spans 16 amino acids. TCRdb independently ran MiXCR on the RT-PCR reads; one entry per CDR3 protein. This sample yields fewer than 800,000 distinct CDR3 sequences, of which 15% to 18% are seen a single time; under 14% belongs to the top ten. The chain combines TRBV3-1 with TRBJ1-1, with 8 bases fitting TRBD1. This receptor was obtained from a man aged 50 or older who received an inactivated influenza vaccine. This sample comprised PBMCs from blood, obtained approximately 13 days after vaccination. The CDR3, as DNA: TGTGCCAGCAGCCAAAGGACAGGGACAATGAACACTGAAGCTTTCTTT. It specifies CASSQRTGTMNTEAFF.